This TCR beta chain was sequenced for a study of T-cell reconstitution after alpha-beta-depleted transplantation in children. Whole-study results and caveats: Some patients' high day-60 TCRbeta diversity was attributed to recipient cells surviving conditioning.

This CDR3 comprises 14 residues. Germline V lookup: CDR1 LNHNV, CDR2 YYDKDF (reference sequence). Trimming removed 1 base at V and 5 bases at J, with 9 bases between. Details on this clonotype: What it binds is unknown.

Unique molecular identifiers were used to barcode this TCRbeta library. TCRdb reanalysed the PCR reads using MiXCR and keeps one entry per CDR3 protein. The sample carries some 830,000 distinct CDR3 sequences, around 17% recorded once. The J gene is TRBJ1-5, the V gene TRBV15, with D unclear. The sequenced sample was PBMCs, mostly from graft donor cells, obtained 360 days after TCRalphabeta/CD19-depleted stem cell transplant. The sequence was obtained from a male patient younger than 18 who had a stem cell transplant for acute lymphoblastic leukemia, so the T cells may come from the graft donor. CDR3 DNA sequence: TGTGCCACCAGCAGAGGGTCCGGCGATCAGCCCCAGCATTTT. Encoded protein: CATSRGSGDQPQHF.